Below are 2 T cell receptor beta chains sequenced from a single sample in a study of cytotoxic CD8 clonotypes in ibrutinib-treated CLL (dated by TCRdb to the early 2020s). Libraries were prepared through the immunoSEQ multiplex PCR assay. TCRdb mirrors the immuneACCESS table, restricted to in-frame sequences. Some clones are absent from its copies; in checked studies, under half trace to an unresolved V gene, and the reason for the others is unknown. The sample table records roughly 250,000 clones; 70% of these occur just once. Just over 15% of the sample belongs to the ten largest clones. The time point label of this sample denotes: approximately 2 years on ibrutinib. Sequencing used PBMCs, obtained after 24 months of ibrutinib treatment. The source of these receptors is a human donor with chronic lymphocytic leukemia.

The V call is TRBV2, the J call TRBJ2-3; the D gene is possibly TRBD2 (5 bases). The germline gives CDR1 SNHLY, CDR2 FYNNEI. This CDR3 is built from 18 residues. V was shortened by 6 bases and J by 3 bases, with 25 bases between the two germline ends. CDR3 coding DNA: TGTGCCAGCAGGCGGGCGGCGATCCGGCTAGCCGGTACAGATACGCAGTATTTT. The encoded protein is CASRRAAIRLAGTDTQYF.

The chain has TRBV5-1 and TRBJ1-1; 8 positions agree with TRBD1. This CDR3 comprises 13 residues. Germline loops: CDR1 SGHRS, CDR2 YFSETQ. J gave up 1 base and V 7 bases, and 3 bases lay outside the gene matches. The CDR3 coding sequence is TGCGCCAGCCGACAGGGGAAGAACACTGAAGCTTTCTTT. It specifies CASRQGKNTEAFF.